This T cell receptor beta chain comes out of a study of cytomegalovirus exposure and HLA in healthy donors. Study summary: Drawn from HLA-typed donors, tens of millions of unique TCRs were held in an early data release. General study points: TCR beta V- and J-gene trimming was later associated with a missense DCLRE1C variant.

A multiplex PCR was run with 60 Vbeta primers and 13 Jbeta primers. Original methodology: Counted up in a later analysis, unique TCR beta chains came to roughly 80 million, with some 11 million shared. Data came from immunoSEQ multiplex PCR; TCRdb stores just in-frame clones and leaves some out. V and J calls plus clone size are reproduced from that table; the DNA served to infer D and trimming. This table has more than 110,000 clones, roughly 76% appearing once. As for this clone: Its cognate antigen is unknown.

The TCR originated in a young man in good health and CMV-seronegative. The sample was PBMCs.

The CDR3 region has the DNA TGTGCCAGCAGCTTACGCGTTCCCGGGGCCTACGAGCAGTACTTC. It translates to CASSLRVPGAYEQYF. V is TRBV7-2 and J is TRBJ2-7; perhaps TRBD2 as D (5 bases). Germline-derived CDR1 and CDR2 are SGHTA and FQGNSA. The CDR3 consists of 15 residues. With 2 bases removed from V and 2 bases from J, the gap between germline ends came to 13 bases. Combining the CDR3 with reference TRBV7-2 and TRBJ2-7 gives the whole variable domain GAGVSQSPSNKVTEKGKDVELRCDPISGHTALYWYRQSLGQGLEFLIYFQGNSAPDKSGLPSDRFSAERTGGSVSTLTIQRTQQEDSAVYLCASSLRVPGAYEQYFGPGTRLTVT.